This T cell receptor (beta chain) was sequenced during a study of a mutant IDH1 vaccine in newly diagnosed glioma. Background on the study: The initiation of vaccination occurred 4-6 weeks after radiotherapy alone, or with temozolomide cycles.

Generated by immunoSEQ multiplex PCR, the TCRdb table keeps only in-frame clones and is missing some. The sample has tens of thousands of clones, about 79% seen once. A single count supports this clone. Its target is unknown. Germline V CDR1 and CDR2: MNHEY, SVGAGI. Trimming took 2 bases from V and 7 from J, leaving 14 bases between them. The CDR3 runs to 15 residues. Stated time point: week 47, end of study. Doses of 300 ug of mutant IDH1 20-mer peptide were given with topical imiquimod. The receptor's source is a man aged 50-59 years with glioma. The sample here was PBMCs, taken from a glioma patient whose treatment included an IDH1 peptide vaccine. The gene calls are TRBV6-5 and TRBJ1-4, with a tentative D call TRBD1 (5 bases). The CDR3 loop reads CASSYILGPAEKLFF. CDR3 coding DNA: TGTGCCAGCAGTTACATTTTGGGGCCGGCTGAAAAACTGTTTTTT.